This T cell receptor beta chain was sequenced for a study of shared clonotypes between healthy human individuals. From germline, CDR1 is MDHEN and CDR2 SYDVKM. The germline V and J ends were trimmed by 7 bases and 4 bases, with 19 bases remaining between them. CDR3 length: 15 residues. CD45RO-negative, CCR7-positively selected cells formed the naive CD8 fraction, excluding terminally differentiated effector memory CD45RA+ cells. The method was immunoSEQ multiplex PCR; TCRdb's version includes in-frame clones alone and lacks a portion of them. The sample lists more than 2 million clones, 80% to 95% occurring once. The count of this clone is one.

The receptor comes from a man younger than 35 in good health. Some clones in this sample may be carry-over from other donors' samples. The chain carries TRBV28 and TRBJ1-2; D unclear. Source material: naive CD8+ T cells from PBMCs. CDR3 region: CASIVTEEGSYGYTF. For the CDR3, the DNA is TGTGCCAGCATCGTCACAGAGGAAGGGTCCTATGGCTACACCTTC.